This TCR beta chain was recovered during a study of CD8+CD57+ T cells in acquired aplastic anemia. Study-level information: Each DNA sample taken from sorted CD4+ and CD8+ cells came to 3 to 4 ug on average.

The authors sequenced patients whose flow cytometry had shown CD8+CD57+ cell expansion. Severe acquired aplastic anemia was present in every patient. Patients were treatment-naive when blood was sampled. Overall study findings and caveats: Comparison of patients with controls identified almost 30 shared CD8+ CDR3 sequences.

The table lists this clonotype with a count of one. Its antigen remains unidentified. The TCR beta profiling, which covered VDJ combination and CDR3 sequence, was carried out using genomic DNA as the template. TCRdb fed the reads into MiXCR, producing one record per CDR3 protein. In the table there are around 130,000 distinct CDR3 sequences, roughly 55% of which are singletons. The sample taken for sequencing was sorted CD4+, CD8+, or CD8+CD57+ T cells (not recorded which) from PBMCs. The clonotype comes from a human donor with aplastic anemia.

For the CDR3, the DNA is TGTGCCAGCAGCTTAGACGTCTTGCTAGCGGTCTCCTACGAGCAGTACTTC. Translated: CASSLDVLLAVSYEQYF. This chain joins TRBV11-2 and TRBJ2-7, with 7 bases fitting TRBD2. Germline loops: CDR1 SGHAT, CDR2 FQNNGV. The CDR3 totals 17 residues. V was clipped by 0 bases and J by 0 bases; unmatched bases: 8.